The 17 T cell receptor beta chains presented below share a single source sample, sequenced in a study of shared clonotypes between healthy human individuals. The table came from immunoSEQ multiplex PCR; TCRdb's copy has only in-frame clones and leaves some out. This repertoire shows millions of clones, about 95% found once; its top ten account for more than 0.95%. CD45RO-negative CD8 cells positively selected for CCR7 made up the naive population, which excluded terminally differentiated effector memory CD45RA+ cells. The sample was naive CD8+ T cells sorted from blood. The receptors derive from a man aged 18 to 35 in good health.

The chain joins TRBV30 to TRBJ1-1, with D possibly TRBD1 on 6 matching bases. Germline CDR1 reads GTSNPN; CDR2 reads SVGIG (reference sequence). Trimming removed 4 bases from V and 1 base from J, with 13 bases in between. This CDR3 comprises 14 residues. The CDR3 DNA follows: TGTGCCTGGAATCTACCGGGACAGAACACTGAAGCTTTCTTT. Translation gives CAWNLPGQNTEAFF.

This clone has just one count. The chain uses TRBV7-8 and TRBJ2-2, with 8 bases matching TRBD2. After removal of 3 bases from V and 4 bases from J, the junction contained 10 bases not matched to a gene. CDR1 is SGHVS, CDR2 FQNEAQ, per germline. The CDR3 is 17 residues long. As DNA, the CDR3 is TGTGCCAGCAGCTTTAGGAGTCTAGCGGGCATCACCGGGGAGCTGTTTTTT. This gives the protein CASSFRSLAGITGELFF. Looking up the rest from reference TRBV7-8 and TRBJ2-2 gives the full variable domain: GAGVSQSPRYKVAKRGQDVALRCDPISGHVSLFWYQQALGQGPEFLTYFQNEAQLDKSGLPSDRFFAERPEGSVSTLKIQRTQQEDSAVYLCASSFRSLAGITGELFFGEGSRLTVL.

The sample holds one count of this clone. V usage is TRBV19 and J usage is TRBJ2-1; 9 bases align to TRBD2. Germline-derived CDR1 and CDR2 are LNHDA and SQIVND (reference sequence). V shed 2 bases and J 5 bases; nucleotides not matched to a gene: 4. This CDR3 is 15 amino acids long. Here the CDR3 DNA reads TGTGCCAGTAGTATATTGGCTAGCGGGGACAATGAGCAGTTCTTC. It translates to CASSILASGDNEQFF.

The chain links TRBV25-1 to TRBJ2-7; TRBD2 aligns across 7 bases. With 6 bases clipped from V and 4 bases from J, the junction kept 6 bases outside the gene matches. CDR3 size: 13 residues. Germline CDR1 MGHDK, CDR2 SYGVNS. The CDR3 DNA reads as TGTGCCAGCAGCACGGGACTAACGTACGAGCAGTACTTC. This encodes CASSTGLTYEQYF.

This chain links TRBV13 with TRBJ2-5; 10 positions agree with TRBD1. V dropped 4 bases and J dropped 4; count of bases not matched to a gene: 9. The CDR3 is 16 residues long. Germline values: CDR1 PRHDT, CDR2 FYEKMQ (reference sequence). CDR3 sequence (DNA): TGTGCCAGCAGCTCCCGGGACAGGGGAATAGGAGAGACCCAGTACTTC. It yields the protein CASSSRDRGIGETQYF.

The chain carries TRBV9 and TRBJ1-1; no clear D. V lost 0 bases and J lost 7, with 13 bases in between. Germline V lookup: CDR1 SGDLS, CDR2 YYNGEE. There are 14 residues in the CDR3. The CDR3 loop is CASSVGSVEYEAFF. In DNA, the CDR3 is TGTGCCAGCAGCGTAGGGTCCGTCGAGTATGAAGCTTTCTTT.

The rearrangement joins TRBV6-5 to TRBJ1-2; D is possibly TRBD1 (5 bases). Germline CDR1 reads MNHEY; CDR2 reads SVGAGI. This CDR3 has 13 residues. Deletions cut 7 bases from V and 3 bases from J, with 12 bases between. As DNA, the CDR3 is TGTGCCAGCATTGGTTTGGGGGACTATGGCTACACCTTC. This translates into CASIGLGDYGYTF.

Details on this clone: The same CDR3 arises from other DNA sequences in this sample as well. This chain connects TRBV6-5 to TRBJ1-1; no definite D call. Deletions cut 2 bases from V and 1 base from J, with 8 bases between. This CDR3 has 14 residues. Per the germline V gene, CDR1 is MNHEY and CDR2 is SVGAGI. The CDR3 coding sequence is TGTGCCAGCAGTTACAGGGAAGGGAACACTGAAGCTTTCTTT. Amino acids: CASSYREGNTEAFF.

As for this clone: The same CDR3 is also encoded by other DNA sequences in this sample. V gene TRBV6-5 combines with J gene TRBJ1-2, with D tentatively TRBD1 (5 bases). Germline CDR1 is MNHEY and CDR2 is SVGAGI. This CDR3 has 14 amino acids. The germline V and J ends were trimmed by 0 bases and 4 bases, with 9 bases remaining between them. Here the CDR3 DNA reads TGTGCCAGCAGTTACTCTGAGGGGTCCTATGGCTACACCTTC. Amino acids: CASSYSEGSYGYTF.

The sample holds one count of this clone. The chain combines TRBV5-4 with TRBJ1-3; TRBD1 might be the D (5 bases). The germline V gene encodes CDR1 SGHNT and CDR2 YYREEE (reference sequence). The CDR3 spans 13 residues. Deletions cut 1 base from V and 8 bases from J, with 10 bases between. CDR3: CASSLQGSDTIYF. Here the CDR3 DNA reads TGTGCCAGCAGCTTGCAGGGCTCGGACACCATATATTTT.

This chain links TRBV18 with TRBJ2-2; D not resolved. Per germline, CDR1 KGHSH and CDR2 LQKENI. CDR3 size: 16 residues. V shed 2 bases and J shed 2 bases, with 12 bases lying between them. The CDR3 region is CASSPVTQTNTGELFF. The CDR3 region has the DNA TGTGCCAGCTCACCAGTTACTCAAACTAACACCGGGGAGCTGTTTTTT.

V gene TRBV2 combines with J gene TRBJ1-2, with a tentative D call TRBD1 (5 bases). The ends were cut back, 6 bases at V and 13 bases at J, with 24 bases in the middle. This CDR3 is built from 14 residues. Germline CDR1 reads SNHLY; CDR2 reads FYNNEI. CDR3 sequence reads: CASSAIAPDGAITF. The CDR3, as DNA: TGTGCCAGCAGCGCTATCGCCCCCGACGGGGCGATCACCTTC.

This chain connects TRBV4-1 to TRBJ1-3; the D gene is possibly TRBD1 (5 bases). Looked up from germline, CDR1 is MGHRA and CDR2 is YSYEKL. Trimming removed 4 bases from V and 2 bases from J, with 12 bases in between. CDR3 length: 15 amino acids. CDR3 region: CASSLQGPTGNTIYF. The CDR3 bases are TGCGCCAGCAGCCTTCAGGGCCCGACTGGAAACACCATATATTTT.

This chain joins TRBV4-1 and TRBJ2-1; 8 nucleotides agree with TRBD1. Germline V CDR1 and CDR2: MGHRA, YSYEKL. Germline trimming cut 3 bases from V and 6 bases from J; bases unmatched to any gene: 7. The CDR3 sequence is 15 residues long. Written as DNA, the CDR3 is TGCGCCAGCAGCCAGGGGACAGGTTTAGTCAATGAGCAGTTCTTC. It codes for CASSQGTGLVNEQFF.

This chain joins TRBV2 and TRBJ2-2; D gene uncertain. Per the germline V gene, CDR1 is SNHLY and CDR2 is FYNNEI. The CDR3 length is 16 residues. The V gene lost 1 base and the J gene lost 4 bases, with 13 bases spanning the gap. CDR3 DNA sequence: TGTGCCAGCAGTGAAGTGGCATCCCTCCCCACCGGGGAGCTGTTTTTT. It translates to CASSEVASLPTGELFF.

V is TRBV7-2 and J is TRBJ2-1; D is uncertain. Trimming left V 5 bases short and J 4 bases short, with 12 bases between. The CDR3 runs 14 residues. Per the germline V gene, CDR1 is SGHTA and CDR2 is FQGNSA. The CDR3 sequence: CASSQIGRYNEQFF. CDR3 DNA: TGTGCCAGCAGCCAGATCGGACGATACAATGAGCAGTTCTTC.

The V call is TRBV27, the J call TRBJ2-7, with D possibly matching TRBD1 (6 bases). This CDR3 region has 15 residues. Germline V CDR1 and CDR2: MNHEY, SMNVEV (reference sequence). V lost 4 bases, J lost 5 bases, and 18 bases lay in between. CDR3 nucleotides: TGTGCCAGCAGTTCGGCGGACAGTGGGGTCCACGAGCAGTACTTC. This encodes CASSSADSGVHEQYF.